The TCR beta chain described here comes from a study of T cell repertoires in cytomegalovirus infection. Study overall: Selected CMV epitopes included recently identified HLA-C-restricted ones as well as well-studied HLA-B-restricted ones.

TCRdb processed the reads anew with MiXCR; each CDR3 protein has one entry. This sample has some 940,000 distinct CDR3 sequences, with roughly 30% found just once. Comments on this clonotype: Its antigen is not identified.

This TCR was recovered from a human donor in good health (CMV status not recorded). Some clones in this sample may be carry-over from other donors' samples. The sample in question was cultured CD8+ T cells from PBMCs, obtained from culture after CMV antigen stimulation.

This CDR3 reads CASSLKWSSGGTQYF. The CDR3 DNA follows: TGTGCCAGCAGCTTGAAGTGGTCTAGCGGAGGTACGCAGTATTTT. The chain joins TRBV7-6 to TRBJ2-3, with 7 positions matching TRBD2. This CDR3 is 15 amino acids long. J was trimmed by 8 bases and V by 3 bases; bases with no gene match: 11. Germline CDR1 and CDR2: SGHVS and FNYEAQ.